Listed below are T cell receptor beta chains from one sample, sequenced in a study of cytomegalovirus exposure and HLA in healthy donors. TCRdb keeps only in-frame clones here, not all; method: immunoSEQ multiplex PCR. Among roughly 190,000 clones listed, just under 75% were seen once. Sequenced material: PBMCs. The receptors shown here come from a woman in her thirties in good health and CMV-seropositive. The CDR3 runs from the conserved cysteine through the conserved F or W. The order of the fields is CDR3 protein, CDR3 DNA, V gene, D gene, J gene, clone size. The D gene is left open where the match is weak. Expanded clones are given a class, and other clones once, few, many or no size at all.

cdr3_aa: CASSGDRVVNEQFF; cdr3_nt: TGCGCCAGCAGTGGAGACAGGGTTGTGAATGAGCAGTTCTTC; v_call: TRBV10-1; d_call: TRBD1; j_call: TRBJ2-1; clone_size: -
cdr3_aa: CASSLPGQLSFF; cdr3_nt: TGTGCCAGCAGTCTACCGGGACAGCTTTCTTTCTTT; v_call: TRBV6-5; d_call: TRBD1; j_call: TRBJ1-1; clone_size: few
cdr3_aa: CASSPEGQLLNQPQHF; cdr3_nt: TGTGCCAGTAGTCCCGAGGGACAGCTACTGAATCAGCCCCAGCATTTT; v_call: TRBV19; d_call: TRBD1; j_call: TRBJ1-5; clone_size: -
cdr3_aa: CATSRDRRDEQYF; cdr3_nt: TGTGCCACCAGCAGAGATCGGAGGGACGAGCAGTACTTC; v_call: TRBV15; d_call: -; j_call: TRBJ2-7; clone_size: -
cdr3_aa: CASSVNDNFNEQFF; cdr3_nt: TGTGCCAGCAGTGTAAACGACAACTTCAATGAGCAGTTCTTC; v_call: TRBV6-4; d_call: -; j_call: TRBJ2-1; clone_size: -
cdr3_aa: CASRNREATDTQYF; cdr3_nt: TGTGCCAGCAGAAATCGGGAGGCCACAGATACGCAGTATTTT; v_call: TRBV6-4; d_call: TRBD2; j_call: TRBJ2-3; clone_size: -
cdr3_aa: CASTSNTGELFF; cdr3_nt: TGTGCCAGCACCTCGAACACCGGGGAGCTGTTTTTT; v_call: TRBV2; d_call: -; j_call: TRBJ2-2; clone_size: -
cdr3_aa: CASSPYAGALRTGELFF; cdr3_nt: TGTGCCAGCAGCCCCTATGCGGGGGCCCTGAGAACCGGGGAGCTGTTTTTT; v_call: TRBV14; d_call: -; j_call: TRBJ2-2; clone_size: -
cdr3_aa: CSLGDRDYGYTF; cdr3_nt: TGCAGCCTCGGGGACAGGGACTATGGCTACACCTTC; v_call: TRBV29-1; d_call: TRBD1; j_call: TRBJ1-2; clone_size: -
cdr3_aa: CASSDRSDTQYF; cdr3_nt: TGTGCCAGCAGTGACCGTTCAGATACGCAGTATTTT; v_call: TRBV6-1; d_call: -; j_call: TRBJ2-3; clone_size: -
cdr3_aa: CASSERGQGSNEKLFF; cdr3_nt: TGTGCCAGCAGTGAGAGGGGACAGGGGAGTAATGAAAAACTGTTTTTT; v_call: TRBV25-1; d_call: TRBD1; j_call: TRBJ1-4; clone_size: -
cdr3_aa: CASSTKTSGSATNEQFF; cdr3_nt: TGTGCCAGCAGCACCAAGACTAGCGGGAGTGCCACCAATGAGCAGTTCTTC; v_call: TRBV7-2; d_call: TRBD2; j_call: TRBJ2-1; clone_size: -
cdr3_aa: CASSVGLAVYNEQFF; cdr3_nt: TGCGCCAGCAGTGTCGGACTAGCAGTATACAATGAGCAGTTCTTC; v_call: TRBV10-2; d_call: TRBD2; j_call: TRBJ2-1; clone_size: -
cdr3_aa: CASRIPDTLSYEQYF; cdr3_nt: TGTGCCAGCAGAATCCCGGACACCCTGTCGTACGAGCAGTACTTC; v_call: TRBV27; d_call: -; j_call: TRBJ2-7; clone_size: once
cdr3_aa: CASTSSGTGGRTEAFF; cdr3_nt: TGTGCCAGCACCTCTTCCGGGACAGGGGGTAGGACTGAAGCTTTCTTT; v_call: TRBV28; d_call: TRBD1; j_call: TRBJ1-1; clone_size: -
cdr3_aa: CASSSQGVGGTDTQYF; cdr3_nt: TGTGCCAGCAGTTCACAGGGGGTAGGGGGCACAGATACGCAGTATTTT; v_call: TRBV28; d_call: TRBD1; j_call: TRBJ2-3; clone_size: -
cdr3_aa: CASSSSGRAGDTQYF; cdr3_nt: TGTGCCAGCAGTTCTAGCGGGAGGGCCGGAGATACGCAGTATTTT; v_call: TRBV6-6; d_call: TRBD2; j_call: TRBJ2-3; clone_size: many
cdr3_aa: CASRSGGRAYEQYF; cdr3_nt: TGTGCCAGCCGCTCGGGGGGCCGCGCCTACGAGCAGTACTTC; v_call: TRBV27; d_call: -; j_call: TRBJ2-7; clone_size: -
cdr3_aa: CASSLVGPGEAFF; cdr3_nt: TGTGCCAGCAGCTTGGTGGGCCCAGGTGAAGCTTTCTTT; v_call: TRBV5-6; d_call: -; j_call: TRBJ1-1; clone_size: -
cdr3_aa: CASSQSGQGRPPQYF; cdr3_nt: TGCGCCAGCAGTCAATCAGGACAAGGGCGACCCCCGCAGTATTTT; v_call: TRBV23-1; d_call: -; j_call: TRBJ2-3; clone_size: -
cdr3_aa: CASNRQSNQPQHF; cdr3_nt: TGTGCCAGCAATAGACAGAGCAATCAGCCCCAGCATTTT; v_call: TRBV2; d_call: -; j_call: TRBJ1-5; clone_size: few
cdr3_aa: CASSYTGQVGYEQYF; cdr3_nt: TGTGCCAGCAGTTACACCGGACAGGTGGGGTACGAGCAGTACTTC; v_call: TRBV6-5; d_call: TRBD1; j_call: TRBJ2-7; clone_size: few
cdr3_aa: CASSPGLAGENEQFF; cdr3_nt: TGTGCCAGCTCACCAGGACTAGCGGGAGAGAATGAGCAGTTCTTC; v_call: TRBV18; d_call: TRBD2; j_call: TRBJ2-1; clone_size: -
cdr3_aa: CASSTGTGIYYEQYF; cdr3_nt: TGTGCCAGTAGTACCGGGACAGGGATTTACTACGAGCAGTACTTC; v_call: TRBV19; d_call: TRBD1; j_call: TRBJ2-7; clone_size: -
cdr3_aa: CASSLWGGRAYNEQFF; cdr3_nt: TGTGCCAGCAGTTTATGGGGCGGGAGGGCCTACAATGAGCAGTTCTTC; v_call: TRBV28; d_call: TRBD2; j_call: TRBJ2-1; clone_size: -
cdr3_aa: CASSTTGEGDTQYF; cdr3_nt: TGTGCCAGCTCAACGACAGGGGAGGGAGATACGCAGTATTTT; v_call: TRBV18; d_call: -; j_call: TRBJ2-3; clone_size: -
cdr3_aa: CAISDFGGTEQYF; cdr3_nt: TGTGCCATCAGTGATTTTGGGGGGACCGAGCAGTACTTC; v_call: TRBV10-3; d_call: -; j_call: TRBJ2-7; clone_size: few
cdr3_aa: CASSYSGRREQYF; cdr3_nt: TGTGCCAGCAGCTACTCGGGTCGCCGCGAGCAGTACTTC; v_call: TRBV7-6; d_call: -; j_call: TRBJ2-7; clone_size: -
cdr3_aa: CASSLVPLYEQYF; cdr3_nt: TGTGCCAGCAGTTTAGTCCCTCTCTACGAGCAGTACTTC; v_call: TRBV28; d_call: -; j_call: TRBJ2-7; clone_size: -
cdr3_aa: CSGAGRYTGELFF; cdr3_nt: TGCAGCGGGGCGGGCAGGTACACCGGGGAGCTGTTTTTT; v_call: TRBV29-1; d_call: -; j_call: TRBJ2-2; clone_size: -
cdr3_aa: CASSFGTGRNSPLHF; cdr3_nt: TGTGCCAGCAGTTTCGGGACAGGGAGAAATTCACCCCTCCACTTT; v_call: TRBV28; d_call: TRBD1; j_call: TRBJ1-6; clone_size: -
cdr3_aa: CASGRTPGHIRGTIYF; cdr3_nt: TGTGCCAGCGGAAGAACCCCGGGACATATCAGAGGCACCATATATTTT; v_call: TRBV6-8; d_call: -; j_call: TRBJ1-3; clone_size: -
cdr3_aa: CSVEVTGVNQETQYF; cdr3_nt: TGCAGCGTTGAAGTAACGGGAGTGAATCAGGAGACCCAGTACTTC; v_call: TRBV29-1; d_call: -; j_call: TRBJ2-5; clone_size: -
cdr3_aa: CASSLTGTGPPYNEQFF; cdr3_nt: TGCGCCAGCAGCCTAACCGGGACTGGGCCCCCTTACAATGAGCAGTTCTTC; v_call: TRBV5-1; d_call: -; j_call: TRBJ2-1; clone_size: -
cdr3_aa: CASRGTGGINEQFF; cdr3_nt: TGTGCCAGCAGGGGGACAGGGGGCATTAATGAGCAGTTCTTC; v_call: TRBV6-5; d_call: TRBD1; j_call: TRBJ2-1; clone_size: -
cdr3_aa: CASSEGLAGVWEDTQYF; cdr3_nt: TGTGCCAGCAGTGAGGGACTAGCGGGAGTCTGGGAAGATACGCAGTATTTT; v_call: TRBV25-1; d_call: TRBD2; j_call: TRBJ2-3; clone_size: once
cdr3_aa: CASSGVLNTEAFF; cdr3_nt: TGTGCCAGCTCAGGAGTCCTGAACACTGAAGCTTTCTTT; v_call: TRBV18; d_call: -; j_call: TRBJ1-1; clone_size: -
cdr3_aa: CASRPGGDYEQYF; cdr3_nt: TGTGCCAGCAGACCCGGGGGTGACTACGAGCAGTACTTC; v_call: TRBV14; d_call: -; j_call: TRBJ2-7; clone_size: -
cdr3_aa: CASHRQGLQETQYF; cdr3_nt: TGTGCCAGCCACAGACAGGGCCTCCAAGAGACCCAGTACTTC; v_call: TRBV27; d_call: TRBD1; j_call: TRBJ2-5; clone_size: few
cdr3_aa: CASSAGLAGGEHEQFF; cdr3_nt: TGTGCCAGCAGCGCCGGACTAGCGGGAGGGGAGCATGAGCAGTTCTTC; v_call: TRBV9; d_call: TRBD2; j_call: TRBJ2-1; clone_size: once
cdr3_aa: CASRRGGAGEKLFF; cdr3_nt: TGTGCCAGCAGGAGGGGGGGCGCGGGTGAAAAACTGTTTTTT; v_call: TRBV27; d_call: -; j_call: TRBJ1-4; clone_size: -
cdr3_aa: CASSSPGDRGLGGNTIYF; cdr3_nt: TGTGCCAGCAGCTCGCCAGGGGACAGGGGTCTAGGTGGAAACACCATATATTTT; v_call: TRBV28; d_call: TRBD1; j_call: TRBJ1-3; clone_size: once
cdr3_aa: CASSLPRDLAGVYEQFF; cdr3_nt: TGTGCCAGCAGTCTGCCCAGGGATCTAGCGGGAGTGTATGAGCAGTTCTTC; v_call: TRBV7-9; d_call: TRBD2; j_call: TRBJ2-1; clone_size: -
cdr3_aa: CASSYTAGNEQYF; cdr3_nt: TGTGCCAGCAGCTATACCGCCGGGAACGAGCAGTACTTC; v_call: TRBV7-6; d_call: -; j_call: TRBJ2-7; clone_size: -
cdr3_aa: CASSVWGEGGGSPLHF; cdr3_nt: TGTGCCAGCAGTGTGTGGGGGGAGGGCGGAGGTTCACCCCTCCACTTT; v_call: TRBV28; d_call: -; j_call: TRBJ1-6; clone_size: -
cdr3_aa: CASSDPALGGDTGELFF; cdr3_nt: TGTGCCAGCAGTGACCCCGCGCTAGGGGGGGACACCGGGGAGCTGTTTTTT; v_call: TRBV6-4; d_call: -; j_call: TRBJ2-2; clone_size: -
cdr3_aa: CASSPPGVTEAFF; cdr3_nt: TGTGCCAGCAGCCCCCCCGGGGTGACTGAAGCTTTCTTT; v_call: TRBV27; d_call: -; j_call: TRBJ1-1; clone_size: -
cdr3_aa: CASRPSASYEQYF; cdr3_nt: TGTGCCAGCAGACCTAGCGCTAGCTACGAGCAGTACTTC; v_call: TRBV6-1; d_call: -; j_call: TRBJ2-7; clone_size: -
cdr3_aa: CASSPWTGEGGELFF; cdr3_nt: TGTGCCAGCAGTCCTTGGACAGGGGAGGGCGGGGAGCTGTTTTTT; v_call: TRBV28; d_call: TRBD1; j_call: TRBJ2-2; clone_size: -
cdr3_aa: CASSPPSGRSTGELFF; cdr3_nt: TGTGCCAGCAGCCCCCCTAGCGGGAGGTCCACCGGGGAGCTGTTTTTT; v_call: TRBV28; d_call: TRBD2; j_call: TRBJ2-2; clone_size: -
cdr3_aa: CASSELRQAFNQPQHF; cdr3_nt: TGTGCCAGCAGTGAACTCCGACAGGCATTCAATCAGCCCCAGCATTTT; v_call: TRBV6-1; d_call: -; j_call: TRBJ1-5; clone_size: -
cdr3_aa: CASSSQGYEQFF; cdr3_nt: TGTGCCAGCAGCTCCCAGGGGTATGAGCAGTTCTTC; v_call: TRBV7-2; d_call: -; j_call: TRBJ2-1; clone_size: -
cdr3_aa: CASSARTSGRARGGNEQFF; cdr3_nt: TGTGCCAGCAGCGCCCGGACTAGCGGGAGGGCCCGGGGTGGCAATGAGCAGTTCTTC; v_call: TRBV7-9; d_call: TRBD2; j_call: TRBJ2-1; clone_size: -
cdr3_aa: CASRPGQGTDTQYF; cdr3_nt: TGTGCCAGCCGACCGGGACAGGGCACAGATACGCAGTATTTT; v_call: TRBV7-9; d_call: TRBD1; j_call: TRBJ2-3; clone_size: -